Shown below are 31 T cell receptor beta chains from a single sample sequenced in a study of tumor-infiltrating lymphocytes in primary liver carcinoma. Unsorted whole blood yielded blood RNA, and germline DNA was extracted as well. Using a constant-region primer together with ProtoScript II reverse transcriptase, TCR beta cDNA was made from roughly 540 ng of total RNA. What produced the TCR beta libraries was three nested multiplex PCR rounds using slightly modified ARM-PCR. With TRBV1-TRBV30 forward primers and a C-beta reverse primer, the first two PCR rounds were run for nine to eleven cycles each. TCRdb re-called the multiplex PCR reads through MiXCR, storing one row per CDR3 protein. The table shows around 330,000 distinct CDR3 sequences, with 55% to 65% occurring only once. The sample consisted of peripheral blood. Every receptor here comes from a man aged 40-49 years with primary liver carcinoma and hepatitis B virus infection.

The sample holds a few counts of this clonotype. The chain carries TRBV12-3 or TRBV12-4 and TRBJ2-7; 13 bases map to TRBD2. J gave up 6 bases and V 8 bases, and 10 bases lay outside the gene matches. This CDR3 region has 15 residues. CDR3 region: CASGGRLAGGREQYF. CDR3 nucleotide sequence: TGTGCCAGCGGTGGGAGACTAGCGGGAGGTCGCGAGCAGTACTTC.

Details on this clonotype: A read error may produce the germline difference seen at one junction end. Here the CDR3 reads CASSRRPPTGANTGGLFF. The CDR3 DNA sequence: TGTGCCAGCAGTCGTCGCCCCCCAACAGGGGCGAACACCGGGGGGCTGTTTTTT. The genes are TRBV6-5 and TRBJ2-2, with D perhaps TRBD1 (7 bases). Germline V gene lookup returns CDR1 MNHEY and CDR2 SVGAGI. The CDR3 runs 18 residues.

With respect to this clonotype: A single base separates this from a much larger clone, so it may be a read error. Since no conserved phenylalanine or tryptophan closes the CDR3, a read error is the likely cause. The chain joins TRBV11-2 to TRBJ1-1; D is possibly TRBD1 (6 bases). The CDR3 extends over 12 amino acids. Germline CDR1 reads SGHAT; CDR2 reads FQNNGV. The V gene lost 0 bases and the J gene lost 8 bases, with 7 bases spanning the gap. CDR3 protein: CASSLDQGEAFS. CDR3 sequence (DNA): TGTGCCAGCAGCTTAGATCAGGGGGAAGCTTTCTCT.

This clonotype was seen a handful of times. The J gene is TRBJ2-1, the V gene TRBV5-1; the D is unclear. The V gene lost 4 bases and the J gene lost 5 bases, with 10 bases spanning the gap. Per germline, CDR1 SGHRS and CDR2 YFSETQ. The CDR3 extends over 13 amino acids. The CDR3 DNA reads TGCGCCAGCAGCACCCTTCAGAACAATGAGCAGTTCTTC. It is translated as CASSTLQNNEQFF.

The gene calls are TRBV6-6 and TRBJ2-5, with 10 bases aligning to TRBD2. Germline loops: CDR1 MNHNY, CDR2 SVGAGI (reference sequence). The CDR3 has 13 residues. The CDR3, as DNA: TGTGTCAACAGTAGCGGGAGGCAAGAGACCCAGTACTTC. Protein: CVNSSGRQETQYF.

This clonotype was observed many times. The chain combines TRBV11-3 with TRBJ2-1; 7 bases align to TRBD1. This CDR3 is 15 amino acids long. V was pared by 5 bases and J by 4 bases, with 8 bases of the junction left unmatched. Germline CDR1 SGHNT, CDR2 YENEEA. This CDR3 reads CASSPQGSGYNEQFF. CDR3 in DNA: TGTGCCAGCAGCCCACAGGGGAGTGGGTACAATGAGCAGTTCTTC.

This clonotype was detected only a few times. The chain uses TRBV7-8 and TRBJ1-5, with a tentative D call TRBD1 (5 bases). CDR1 and CDR2 (germline): SGHVS, FQNEAQ. The V end lost 0 bases, the J end lost 1 base, and 10 bases lay between the germline ends. The length of the CDR3 is 16 residues. The CDR3 DNA sequence: TGTGCCAGCAGCTTAGCGCGGGGACCAAGCAATCAGCCCCAGCATTTT. Translation: CASSLARGPSNQPQHF.

There are a few counts of this clonotype. A clone one base away is much larger, so this may be a read error. V usage is TRBV12-3 or TRBV12-4 and J usage is TRBJ1-1; D ambiguous. The CDR3 is 12 amino acids. Trimming shortened V by 5 bases and J by 10 bases, and 14 bases separated the two germline ends. The CDR3 loop reads CASSRRFAGAFF. DNA of the CDR3: TGTGCCAGCAGTAGACGGTTCGCTGGAGCTTTCTTT.

V gene TRBV6-1 combines with J gene TRBJ1-2, with 7 bases matching TRBD1. CDR1 is MNHNS, CDR2 SASEGT, per germline. The CDR3 covers 17 residues. Trimming removed 0 bases from V and 3 bases from J; junction bases left unmatched: 10. The CDR3 loop is CASSEASGGGLYYGYTF. Written as DNA, the CDR3 is TGTGCCAGCAGTGAAGCCTCGGGAGGGGGCTTATACTATGGCTACACCTTC.

The chain carries TRBV5-1 and TRBJ1-3; TRBD1 matches 9 bases. The CDR3 has 15 amino acids. The germline gives CDR1 SGHRS, CDR2 YFSETQ. Losses at the gene ends were 1 base for V and 4 bases for J; bases not matched to a gene: 3. CDR3: CASSLTGTGGNTIYF. In nucleotides, the CDR3 is TGCGCCAGCAGCTTGACCGGGACAGGGGGAAACACCATATATTTT.

With regard to this clonotype: A read error is possible here, since a much larger clone lies one base away. This CDR3 reads CASSQARGRNTEAFF. CDR3 sequence (DNA): TGCGCCAGCAGCCAAGCTCGCGGGAGGAACACTGAAGCTTTCTTT. This chain connects TRBV4-3 to TRBJ1-1; D gene ambiguous. CDR1 LGHNA and CDR2 YSLEER come from the germline V gene. The CDR3 length is 15 residues. V gave up 1 base and J gave up 1 base, with 10 bases separating them.

This clonotype has ten or more counts. The chain carries TRBV7-9 and TRBJ2-5; D is unresolved. Germline V lookup: CDR1 SEHNR, CDR2 FQNEAQ (reference sequence). The CDR3 sequence is 12 residues long. CDR3 coding DNA: TGTGTGGTGGTGGGTCTCCAAGAGACCCAGTACTTC. This gives the protein CVVVGLQETQYF.

Worth noting for this clonotype: This may stem from a read error, because a much larger clone lies one nucleotide away. J is TRBJ2-1 and V is TRBV5-4; 9 bases are a match to TRBD1. Looked up from germline, CDR1 is SGHNT and CDR2 is YYREEE (reference sequence). CDR3 length equals 15 residues. This chain's CDR3 is CASTLGTGRVNEQSF. CDR3 sequence (DNA): TGTGCCAGCACCTTAGGGACAGGGAGGGTCAATGAGCAGTCCTTC.

Concerning this clonotype itself: A read error may explain this, as a much larger clone is one base away. The rearrangement joins TRBV5-1 to TRBJ2-5; 10 nucleotides align to TRBD2. Germline V lookup: CDR1 SGHRS, CDR2 YFSETQ. The CDR3 length is 14 residues. With V trimmed by 6 bases and J by 3 bases, 5 bases remained unmatched. CDR3 region: CASNFLAGEETQYF. CDR3 sequence (DNA): TGCGCCAGCAACTTCCTAGCGGGAGAAGAGACCCAGTACTTC.

Note on this clonotype: This clone may be a read error of a much larger clone one base away. The rearrangement joins TRBV6-5 to TRBJ1-3; no clear D. CDR1 is MNHEY and CDR2 is SVGAGI in the germline V gene. The CDR3 extends over 15 amino acids. The CDR3 nucleotides are TGTGTCAGCAGTTACTCAACCTTCTCTGGAAACACCATATATTTT. Encoded protein: CVSSYSTFSGNTIYF.

V and J are TRBV13 and TRBJ2-3; 8 positions match TRBD2. Germline-derived CDR1 and CDR2 are PRHDT and FYEKMQ (reference sequence). The CDR3 is 15 residues long. The V gene end was trimmed by 9 bases and the J gene end by 2 bases; junction bases not matched to a gene: 10. CDR3 nucleotide sequence: TGTGCCAGAAGCACACTAGCGGAACACACAGATACGCAGTATTTT. This codes for CARSTLAEHTDTQYF. The complete variable domain, with remaining parts taken from reference TRBV13 and TRBJ2-3, reads AAGVIQSPRHLIKEKRETATLKCYPIPRHDTVYWYQQGPGQDPQFLISFYEKMQSDKGSIPDRFSAQQFSDYHSELNMSSLELGDSALYFCARSTLAEHTDTQYFGPGTRLTVL.

The chain has TRBV7-9 and TRBJ2-1, with D maybe TRBD1 (8 bases). V lost 5 bases to trimming and J lost 7 bases, with 24 bases between them. The germline V gene encodes CDR1 SEHNR and CDR2 FQNEAQ (reference sequence). The CDR3 runs 17 residues. Here the CDR3 DNA reads TGTGCCAGCAGCCCAGGGGGCGGGAGAGGTAGTGTGAATGAGCAGTTCTTC. This sequence encodes CASSPGGGRGSVNEQFF.

Points on this clonotype: Because the CDR3 is missing its conserved closing phenylalanine or tryptophan, this is likely a read error. The chain combines TRBV12-3 or TRBV12-4 with TRBJ1-1; D is unclear. CDR3 length: 11 amino acids. V was clipped by 8 bases and J by 10 bases, with 14 bases between them. The DNA of the CDR3 is TGTGCCAGCGTATGGGCCGCGACAGCTTTCTTA. It codes for CASVWAATAFL.

About this clonotype itself: A read error may explain this, as a much larger clone is one base away. V gene TRBV6-2 or TRBV6-3 combines with J gene TRBJ1-1; tentatively, D is TRBD1 (6 bases). Germline V CDR1 and CDR2: MNHEY, SVGEGT. This CDR3 is built from 14 residues. The CDR3 is CASSFGQFNIEAFF. Written as DNA, the CDR3 is TGTGCCAGCAGCTTTGGACAGTTTAACATTGAAGCTTTCTTT.

The CDR3 region has the DNA TGTGCCAGCAGTTTAGGGGGTAGCGGTCACTACAATGAGCAGTTCTTC. It encodes CASSLGGSGHYNEQFF. V usage is TRBV28 and J usage is TRBJ2-1; tentatively, D is TRBD2 (6 bases). Trimming removed 2 bases from V and 3 bases from J, with 14 bases in between. The CDR3 runs to 16 residues. Germline V gives CDR1 MDHEN, CDR2 SYDVKM.

The count of this clonotype is one. An end of the junction does not agree with germline; a read error may underlie this. This rearrangement joins TRBV29-1 to TRBJ1-2; TRBD1 is a possible D gene (6 bases). Germline V gives CDR1 SQVTM, CDR2 ANQGSEA. The CDR3 covers 14 residues. The CDR3 spells CSGQQGPRGHGYTF. CDR3 DNA sequence: TGCAGTGGACAACAGGGCCCTAGAGGCCATGGTTACACCTTC.

The CDR3: CASSPLGGGKAYEQYF. CDR3 nucleotide sequence: TGTGCCAGTAGCCCCCTAGGGGGGGGCAAAGCCTACGAGCAGTACTTC. The rearrangement uses TRBV5-6 and TRBJ2-7; a possible D gene is TRBD2 (7 bases). The CDR3 length is 16 residues. CDR1 and CDR2 (germline): SGHDT, YYEEEE. The ends were cut back, 8 bases at V and 2 bases at J, with 23 bases in the middle.

Regarding this clonotype: A clone one base away is much larger, so this may be a read error. This sequence joins TRBV14 and TRBJ1-1; D is uncertain. The CDR3 loop spans 13 amino acids. Per germline, CDR1 SGHDN and CDR2 FVKESK. The CDR3 DNA follows: TGTGCCAGCAGCCAAGTCATGAAGACTGAAGCTTTCTTT. Amino acid sequence: CASSQVMKTEAFF.

This clonotype was counted ten times or more. For the CDR3, the DNA is TGTGCCAGCAGCTTAGATCTAAGACCATACGAGCAGTACTTC. It specifies CASSLDLRPYEQYF. The genes are TRBV11-2 and TRBJ2-7; D uncertain. The CDR3 is made up of 14 amino acids. CDR1 SGHAT and CDR2 FQNNGV come from the germline V gene. Trimming stripped 0 bases from V and 4 bases from J, with 10 bases between.

The chain combines TRBV6-5 with TRBJ1-6; the D is unclear. There are 14 residues in the CDR3. Trimming took 3 bases from V and 11 from J, leaving 14 bases between them. Germline V CDR1 and CDR2: MNHEY, SVGAGI. The CDR3: CASSYLVQSTPLHF. In DNA, the CDR3 is TGTGCCAGCAGTTATCTCGTCCAGTCAACACCCCTCCACTTT.

Comment on this clonotype: A much larger clone lies a single base off, so this may be a read error. The rearrangement uses TRBV12-3 or TRBV12-4 and TRBJ2-3; the D gene is possibly TRBD2 (6 bases). CDR3 size: 14 residues. CDR3 DNA: TGTGTCAGCAGTTTTAGCGGATACACAGATACGCAGTATTTT. This codes for CVSSFSGYTDTQYF.

Regarding this clonotype: A much bigger clone sits one base away, suggesting this may be a read error. The chain carries TRBV4-1 and TRBJ2-7; D call uncertain. The CDR3 has 15 amino acids. Trimming left V 0 bases short and J 3 bases short, with 12 bases between. The germline V gene encodes CDR1 MGHRA and CDR2 YSYEKL. The CDR3 sequence: CASSQDLDPFYEQYF. CDR3 in DNA: TGCGCCAGCAGCCAAGATCTAGATCCATTCTACGAGCAGTACTTC.

The chain uses TRBV5-6 and TRBJ1-2; D call uncertain. V lost 4 bases and J 5 bases, leaving 18 bases between the germline ends. The CDR3 has 15 amino acids. The germline V gene encodes CDR1 SGHDT and CDR2 YYEEEE. CDR3 loop: CASSPIRGKTYGYTF. The DNA of the CDR3 is TGTGCCAGCAGCCCAATTCGGGGAAAGACTTATGGCTACACCTTC.

Concerning this clonotype: At one boundary the junction diverges from the germline segment, which might be a read error. The rearrangement joins TRBV6-2 or TRBV6-3 to TRBJ1-1; D remains ambiguous. The length of the CDR3 is 13 residues. The germline V gene has CDR1 MNHEY and CDR2 SVGEGT. CDR3 coding DNA: TGTACCAGCAGCAGAGGACGGAACACTGAAGCTTTCTTT. Residues: CTSSRGRNTEAFF.

This clonotype was recorded once. With a much larger clone just one base away, this may be a read error. The CDR3 region has the DNA TGCAGCGTTTTCCGGACAGGGGCTGGAAACGCCATATATTTT. Translation gives CSVFRTGAGNAIYF. This chain joins TRBV29-1 and TRBJ1-3, with 9 bases fitting TRBD1. This CDR3 is 14 amino acids long. Germline V lookup: CDR1 SQVTM, CDR2 ANQGSEA.

Details on this clonotype: One end of the junction does not line up with germline, which may come from a read error. The rearrangement uses TRBV5-4 and TRBJ2-2; D is ambiguous. The CDR3 sequence is 15 residues long. CDR1 is SGHNT and CDR2 is YYREEE in the germline V gene (reference sequence). The DNA of the CDR3 is TGTGCCAGCAGCTTCGGGCAGAACCCCACCGGGCAGCTGTTTTTT. Protein: CASSFGQNPTGQLFF.